These 31 T cell receptor beta chains came from one sample sequenced in a study of CD8+CD57+ T cells in acquired aplastic anemia. CDR3 and TCR beta VDJ profiling relied on genomic DNA as the template. TCRdb re-derived calls from the reads in MiXCR, one entry per CDR3 protein. The sample includes 150,000 to 200,000 distinct CDR3 sequences, about 64% seen only once; the top ten take approximately 48%. Patients chosen for sequencing had shown CD8+CD57+ cell expansion by flow cytometry. Source material: sorted CD4+, CD8+, or CD8+CD57+ T cells (not recorded which) from PBMCs. The receptors originated from a human donor with aplastic anemia.

V gene TRBV20-1 combines with J gene TRBJ1-2; D remains unclear. Per germline, CDR1 DFQATT and CDR2 SNEGSKA (reference sequence). The CDR3 length is 13 residues. Trimming took 0 bases from V and 1 from J, leaving 6 bases between them. The CDR3 region is CSARDRGNYGYTF. CDR3 DNA sequence: TGCAGTGCTAGAGATCGGGGTAACTATGGCTACACCTTC.

CDR3 DNA: TGTGCCAGCAGGGACACGTTAGCGGGGGGACAGTACTTC. The encoded protein is CASRDTLAGGQYF. The genes are TRBV7-9 and TRBJ2-5; 10 bases agree with TRBD2. J was trimmed by 11 bases and V by 6 bases; bases with no gene match: 9. CDR3 size: 13 residues. Per the germline V gene, CDR1 is SEHNR and CDR2 is FQNEAQ (reference sequence).

This chain links TRBV7-2 with TRBJ1-6; no definite D call. From germline, CDR1 is SGHTA and CDR2 FQGNSA. V dropped 2 bases and J dropped 7 bases, with 9 bases sitting between them. This CDR3 region has 14 residues. CDR3 DNA sequence: TGTGCCAGCAGCTTAAAATGGGCCAATTCACCCCTCCACTTT. Translating gives CASSLKWANSPLHF.

V and J are TRBV5-1 and TRBJ1-2; D ambiguous. V lost 0 bases and J lost 4, with 16 bases in between. Looked up from germline, CDR1 is SGHRS and CDR2 is YFSETQ. The CDR3 has 16 residues. The CDR3 sequence is CASSLAELQHFYGYTF. The DNA for the CDR3 is TGCGCCAGCAGCTTGGCCGAGTTACAGCACTTCTATGGCTACACCTTC.

As concerns this clonotype: The junction departs from germline at one end; a sequencing error may be responsible. The rearrangement joins TRBV2 to TRBJ1-2; possibly TRBD1 for D (6 bases). Germline CDR1 reads SNHLY; CDR2 reads FYNNEI. There are 15 residues in the CDR3. This CDR3 is CASSQAGVVKNGYTF. The CDR3, as DNA: TGTGCCAGCAGTCAAGCAGGGGTGGTAAAGAATGGCTACACCTTC.

The V gene is TRBV20-1, the J gene TRBJ2-5; the D gene is possibly TRBD1 (6 bases). Trimming removed 3 bases from V and 4 bases from J, with 12 bases in between. Looked up from germline, CDR1 is DFQATT and CDR2 is SNEGSKA (reference sequence). The CDR3 has 13 amino acids. The CDR3 DNA sequence: TGCAGTGCTAGGCGGACAGCACGAGAGACCCAGTACTTC. It is translated as CSARRTARETQYF.

The count of this clonotype is one. The CDR3 spells CASSAGTDEAFF. Written as DNA, the CDR3 is TGTGCCAGCAGTGCCGGGACAGATGAAGCTTTCTTT. V and J are TRBV6-4 and TRBJ1-1; 7 nucleotides align to TRBD1. This CDR3 spans 12 amino acids. The junction had 3 bases not matched to a gene; V was cut back by 4 bases and J by 7 bases. CDR1 and CDR2 (germline): MRHNA, SNTAGT.

The chain combines TRBV7-2 with TRBJ2-3, with D hard to call. The CDR3 spans 14 residues. The germline V gene has CDR1 SGHTA and CDR2 FQGNSA. V lost 5 bases and J lost 2, with 11 bases in between. CDR3 amino acids: CASSPTTATDTQYF. The CDR3 coding sequence is TGTGCCAGCAGCCCCACGACGGCCACAGATACGCAGTATTTT. Together with reference TRBV7-2 and TRBJ2-3, the CDR3 gives the full variable domain: GAGVSQSPSNKVTEKGKDVELRCDPISGHTALYWYRQSLGQGLEFLIYFQGNSAPDKSGLPSDRFSAERTGGSVSTLTIQRTQQEDSAVYLCASSPTTATDTQYFGPGTRLTVL.

The chain joins TRBV5-1 to TRBJ2-2; TRBD1 is a possible D gene (5 bases). Germline V lookup: CDR1 SGHRS, CDR2 YFSETQ. The CDR3 covers 15 residues. Deletions cut 3 bases from V and 2 bases from J, with 11 bases between. CDR3 nucleotides: TGCGCCAGCAGCTCTATGACAGTTAACACCGGGGAGCTGTTTTTT. It translates to CASSSMTVNTGELFF.

The V gene is TRBV7-6, the J gene TRBJ2-7; 10 bases match TRBD1. With 4 bases clipped from V and 2 bases from J, the junction kept 2 bases outside the gene matches. This CDR3 is built from 14 residues. The V gene's germline CDR1 is SGHVS and CDR2 FNYEAQ. CDR3 sequence: CASSYDRGPYEQYF. In DNA form, the CDR3 reads TGTGCCAGCAGCTACGACAGGGGGCCCTACGAGCAGTACTTC.

The V and J genes are TRBV7-9 and TRBJ2-3, with 7 bases matching TRBD2. V was pared by 5 bases and J by 0 bases, with 5 bases of the junction left unmatched. Germline lookup yields CDR1 SEHNR and CDR2 FQNEAQ (reference sequence). This CDR3 contains 15 residues. The CDR3 bases are TGTGCCAGCAGCCGACTAGCTCAAAGCACAGATACGCAGTATTTT. This translates into CASSRLAQSTDTQYF.

CDR3 in amino acids: CSVYRDSSSYEQYF. Written as DNA, the CDR3 is TGCAGCGTGTACAGGGACTCGAGCTCCTACGAGCAGTACTTC. The chain uses TRBV29-1 and TRBJ2-7; D possibly uses TRBD1 or TRBD2 (6 bases each). Trimming cost V 6 bases and J 0 bases, with 15 bases left between them. The CDR3 has 14 residues. Germline V gene sequence: CDR1 SQVTM, CDR2 ANQGSEA.

V usage is TRBV20-1 and J usage is TRBJ2-7; 7 bases fit TRBD1. V lost 5 bases, J lost 2 bases, and 6 bases stayed unmatched. Germline V lookup: CDR1 DFQATT, CDR2 SNEGSKA (reference sequence). This CDR3 has 13 amino acids. The chain's CDR3 is CSAGDSVTYEQYF. DNA for the CDR3: TGCAGTGCTGGGGACAGCGTTACCTACGAGCAGTACTTC.

The chain is built from TRBV7-9 and TRBJ1-2; perhaps TRBD1 as D (5 bases). Germline CDR1 SEHNR, CDR2 FQNEAQ (reference sequence). The CDR3 length is 13 residues. V was clipped by 5 bases and J by 6 bases, with 13 bases between them. CDR3 bases: TGTGCCAGCAGCCCCGGGGGGTTTGATGGCTACACCTTC. Translating it yields CASSPGGFDGYTF.

The chain carries TRBV2 and TRBJ2-5; weak D call: TRBD2 (6 bases). CDR3 length: 13 residues. The V end lost 4 bases, the J end lost 4 bases, and 10 bases lay between the germline ends. The germline V gene encodes CDR1 SNHLY and CDR2 FYNNEI. CDR3 sequence (DNA): TGTGCCAGCAGTGGACTAGGGCTAGAGACCCAGTACTTC. Its translation is CASSGLGLETQYF.

The table lists this clonotype with a few counts. V and J are TRBV2 and TRBJ2-2; a weak D match, TRBD1 (5 bases). Germline assignment: CDR1 SNHLY and CDR2 FYNNEI. This CDR3 contains 15 residues. The V gene lost 6 bases and the J gene lost 0 bases, with 11 bases spanning the gap. DNA of the CDR3: TGTGCCAGCAGGTTTTGGACAACGAACACCGGGGAGCTGTTTTTT. Protein: CASRFWTTNTGELFF.

The chain has TRBV7-6 and TRBJ2-1, with D possibly being TRBD1 or TRBD2 (6 bases each). With 2 bases removed from V and 10 bases from J, the gap between germline ends came to 15 bases. This CDR3 contains 14 residues. Germline V gene lookup returns CDR1 SGHVS and CDR2 FNYEAQ. This CDR3 is CASSLSGGRGEQFF. The CDR3, as DNA: TGTGCCAGCAGCTTAAGTGGGGGGCGAGGCGAGCAGTTCTTC.

This clonotype has more than one count but fewer than ten. This sequence joins TRBV10-3 and TRBJ1-1; D uncertain. This CDR3 has 13 amino acids. CDR1 is ENHRY and CDR2 is SYGVKD in the germline V gene. Trimming took off 4 bases at V and 3 bases at J, with 9 bases between the two ends. In nucleotides, the CDR3 is TGTGCCATCAGTGGGCGCGCGGACACTGAAGCTTTCTTT. It is translated as CAISGRADTEAFF.

On this clonotype: A read error may produce the germline difference seen at one junction end. The chain is built from TRBV5-1 and TRBJ1-2; tentatively, D is TRBD1 (5 bases). CDR1 and CDR2 (germline): SGHRS, YFSETQ. The CDR3 extends over 14 amino acids. CDR3 in amino acids: CASSGSAGSYGYAF. As DNA, the CDR3 is TGCGCCAGCAGCGGGTCAGCAGGGTCCTATGGCTACGCCTTC.

The chain uses TRBV7-6 and TRBJ2-5, with D possibly being TRBD1 or TRBD2 (7 bases each). The CDR3 runs to 15 residues. The ends were cut back, 6 bases at V and 5 bases at J, with 19 bases in the middle. Germline CDR1 reads SGHVS; CDR2 reads FNYEAQ. CDR3: CASRLAQGGRETQYF. CDR3 coding DNA: TGTGCCAGCAGGCTCGCCCAGGGGGGGCGGGAGACCCAGTACTTC. Using reference TRBV7-6 and TRBJ2-5 for the parts outside the CDR3, the full variable domain is GAGVSQSPRYKVTKRGQDVALRCDPISGHVSLYWYRQALGQGPEFLTYFNYEAQQDKSGLPNDRFSAERPEGSISTLTIQRTEQRDSAMYRCASRLAQGGRETQYFGPGTRLLVL.

This clonotype was counted between two and nine times. CDR3 DNA sequence: TGTGCCAGCAGCTACAGACTAGCTACGCAAGAGACCCAGTACTTC. This codes for CASSYRLATQETQYF. The chain carries TRBV7-9 and TRBJ2-5, with 7 bases aligning to TRBD2. The CDR3 runs to 15 residues. Germline V lookup: CDR1 SEHNR, CDR2 FQNEAQ (reference sequence). Trimming removed 4 bases from V and 2 bases from J; junction bases left unmatched: 7.

This clonotype was recorded a few times. V gene TRBV4-2 combines with J gene TRBJ1-6, with D possibly being TRBD1 (5 bases). V lost 8 bases to trimming and J lost 10 bases, with 15 bases between them. CDR3 length: 13 residues. Per germline, CDR1 LGHNA and CDR2 YNFKEQ. CDR3 bases: TGTGCCAGCGCAAGACAGCCGGACTCACCCCTCCACTTT. This codes for CASARQPDSPLHF.

The chain is built from TRBV24-1 and TRBJ1-5; 9 bases map to TRBD1. Looked up from germline, CDR1 is KGHDR and CDR2 is SFDVKD. The V gene end was trimmed by 9 bases and the J gene end by 1 base; junction bases not matched to a gene: 3. The length of the CDR3 is 14 residues. CDR3 sequence: CATQGQGSNQPQHF. In DNA form, the CDR3 reads TGTGCCACCCAGGGACAGGGAAGCAATCAGCCCCAGCATTTT.

The CDR3 spells CAISGDGPNQPQHF. The DNA for the CDR3 is TGTGCCATCAGTGGCGACGGCCCGAATCAGCCCCAGCATTTT. This rearrangement joins TRBV10-3 to TRBJ1-5; D remains ambiguous. The V and J ends lost 4 bases and 4 bases respectively, with 11 bases between them. CDR3 length: 14 amino acids. In germline, CDR1 is ENHRY, CDR2 SYGVKD.

The CDR3 region is CSARDRRLASYEQYF. CDR3 sequence (DNA): TGCAGTGCTAGGGACAGGCGATTAGCCTCCTACGAGCAGTACTTC. The chain joins TRBV20-1 to TRBJ2-7, with 7 bases fitting TRBD1. CDR3 length: 15 amino acids. With V trimmed by 3 bases and J by 0 bases, 8 bases remained unmatched. Germline V CDR1 and CDR2: DFQATT, SNEGSKA (reference sequence).

As regards this clonotype: One end of the junction fails to match germline, which may point to a read error. CDR3 DNA: TGTGCCATCAGCAGAGATATTACAGGGCAAGAGACCCAGTACTTC. It translates to CAISRDITGQETQYF. The gene calls are TRBV15 and TRBJ2-5, with D maybe TRBD1 (6 bases). There are 15 residues in the CDR3. The germline CDR1 and CDR2 sequences are LNHNV and YYDKDF (reference sequence).

This clonotype was detected only a few times. The gene calls are TRBV2 and TRBJ2-7; TRBD2 matches 7 bases. J was trimmed by 6 bases and V by 8 bases; bases with no gene match: 7. Germline V gene data show CDR1 as SNHLY and CDR2 as FYNNEI. This CDR3 is 12 amino acids long. CDR3 sequence reads: CASPTRGGEQYF. In DNA form, the CDR3 reads TGTGCCAGCCCTACGCGCGGGGGCGAGCAGTACTTC.

The chain recombines TRBV24-1 with TRBJ2-3; 7 bases match TRBD2. Trimming took 3 bases from V and 2 from J; bases not matched to a gene: 7. This CDR3 comprises 16 residues. The germline CDR1 and CDR2 sequences are KGHDR and SFDVKD. The CDR3 loop reads CATSDGRERNTDTQYF. The CDR3 region has the DNA TGTGCCACCAGTGATGGGCGGGAGCGAAACACAGATACGCAGTATTTT.

This clonotype was observed a handful of times. The genes are TRBV7-6 and TRBJ1-1, with 7 bases that match TRBD1. Germline CDR1 is SGHVS and CDR2 is FNYEAQ. After removal of 5 bases from V and 1 base from J, the junction contained 10 bases not matched to a gene. The CDR3 contains 16 residues. The CDR3, as DNA: TGTGCCAGCAGCCTACAGGAAGACAGGGCGAACACTGAAGCTTTCTTT. It codes for CASSLQEDRANTEAFF. The variable domain in full, with the rest retrieved from reference TRBV7-6 and TRBJ1-1, is GAGVSQSPRYKVTKRGQDVALRCDPISGHVSLYWYRQALGQGPEFLTYFNYEAQQDKSGLPNDRFSAERPEGSISTLTIQRTEQRDSAMYRCASSLQEDRANTEAFFGQGTRLTVV.

The rearrangement joins TRBV10-1 to TRBJ1-1; D is ambiguous. V was clipped by 7 bases and J by 4 bases, with 13 bases between them. Germline V CDR1 and CDR2: WNHNN, SYGVQD (reference sequence). The CDR3 spans 13 residues. The CDR3 DNA sequence: TGCGCCAGCACTCCTCGGGGTGCCACTGAAGCTTTCTTT. The encoded protein is CASTPRGATEAFF.

The CDR3 DNA reads TGCGCCAGCAGCTTGGAGGGAGGGACCTACGAGCAGTACTTC. Amino acids: CASSLEGGTYEQYF. This rearrangement joins TRBV5-1 to TRBJ2-7; the match to TRBD2 covers 7 bases. After removal of 0 bases from V and 2 bases from J, the junction contained 2 bases not matched to a gene. The CDR3 is 14 residues long. Germline CDR1 and CDR2: SGHRS and YFSETQ.